This T cell receptor beta chain was retrieved from a study of shared clonotypes between healthy human individuals. Germline assignment: CDR1 LNHDA and CDR2 SQIVND (reference sequence). Trimming cost V 3 bases and J 9 bases, with 9 bases left between them. This CDR3 contains 13 residues. TCRdb's table, derived via immunoSEQ multiplex PCR, lists solely in-frame clones and lacks some. Among about 520,000 clones, around four fifths were seen once, and the ten largest hold about 12%. The sequenced material came from PBMCs. This chain joins TRBV19 and TRBJ2-6; D remains unclear. This sequence was found in a woman between 35 and 50 years old in good health. Some clones in this sample may be carry-over from other donors' samples. The CDR3 coding sequence is TGTGCCAGTAGTATCGGTCAGAACAACGTCCTGACTTTC. This sequence encodes CASSIGQNNVLTF.